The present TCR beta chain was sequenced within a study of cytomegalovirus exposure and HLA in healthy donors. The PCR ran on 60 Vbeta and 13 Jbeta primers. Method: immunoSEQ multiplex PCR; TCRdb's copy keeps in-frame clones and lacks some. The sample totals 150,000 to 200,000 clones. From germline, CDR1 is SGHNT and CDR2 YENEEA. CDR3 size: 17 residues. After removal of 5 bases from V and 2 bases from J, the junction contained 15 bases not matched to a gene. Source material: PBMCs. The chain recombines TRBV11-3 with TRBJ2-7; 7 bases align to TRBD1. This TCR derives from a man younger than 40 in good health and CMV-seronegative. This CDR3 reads CASSLGGQDYFAYEQYF. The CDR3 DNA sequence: TGTGCCAGCAGCCTAGGAGGACAGGATTACTTCGCCTACGAGCAGTACTTC.